The 23 T cell receptor beta chains reported below all come from one sample, sequenced in a study of identical twins' blood T cells. One entry per CDR3 protein, called by TCRdb with MiXCR from the 5' RACE reads. The data show hundreds of thousands of distinct CDR3 sequences, more than 25% seen once. Material: PBMCs. The receptors were sampled from a woman aged 18 to 50 in good health.

This clonotype appeared a few times. The chain employs TRBV29-1 and TRBJ2-7; D possibly corresponds to TRBD2 (6 bases). There are 14 residues in the CDR3. Germline CDR1 reads SQVTM; CDR2 reads ANQGSEA. Trimming cost V 3 bases and J 4 bases, with 16 bases left between them. CDR3 residues: CSVDNRDSAYEQYF. The CDR3 DNA follows: TGCAGCGTTGATAACCGGGACTCAGCATACGAGCAGTACTTC.

This clonotype was seen only a few times. The rearrangement joins TRBV7-9 to TRBJ1-4; the match to TRBD1 covers 9 bases. V shed 3 bases, J shed 0 bases, and the junction held 5 bases outside the gene matches. In germline, CDR1 is SEHNR, CDR2 FQNEAQ (reference sequence). CDR3 length: 17 amino acids. The CDR3 DNA sequence: TGTGCCAGCAGCTTGGGGACAGGGCCGGCAACTAATGAAAAACTGTTTTTT. Its translation: CASSLGTGPATNEKLFF.

The rearrangement links TRBV11-3 to TRBJ1-1; 10 bases fit TRBD1. Per germline, CDR1 SGHNT and CDR2 YENEEA. V lost 5 bases to trimming and J lost 4 bases; unmatched junction nucleotides: 4. The CDR3 loop spans 14 amino acids. CDR3 loop: CASSPRDRGTEAFF. CDR3 nucleotide sequence: TGTGCCAGCAGCCCGCGGGACAGGGGCACTGAAGCTTTCTTT.

This clonotype turned up a few times. The J gene is TRBJ1-1, the V gene TRBV19; perhaps TRBD1 as D (5 bases). The V gene's germline CDR1 is LNHDA and CDR2 SQIVND (reference sequence). CDR3 length equals 16 residues. V lost 9 bases and J 0 bases, leaving 20 bases between the germline ends. CDR3 in amino acids: CASRRGLYNLNTEAFF. The CDR3, as DNA: TGTGCCAGCCGGCGGGGACTATACAATTTGAACACTGAAGCTTTCTTT.

This clonotype was observed a few times. The CDR3, as DNA: TGCAGTGCAACCGGACAGTCCCACGACCAAGAGACCCAGTACTTC. It encodes CSATGQSHDQETQYF. The chain recombines TRBV20-1 with TRBJ2-5, with a tentative D call TRBD1 (6 bases). V shed 6 bases and J shed 0 bases, with 17 bases lying between them. The length of the CDR3 is 15 residues. Germline V gene lookup returns CDR1 DFQATT and CDR2 SNEGSKA (reference sequence).

This clonotype was observed at least ten times. The chain uses TRBV7-9 and TRBJ1-2; D is perhaps TRBD1 (6 bases). CDR1 is SEHNR and CDR2 is FQNEAQ in the germline V gene (reference sequence). This CDR3 spans 12 amino acids. Trimming took 1 base from V and 9 from J, leaving 9 bases between them. In nucleotides, the CDR3 is TGTGCCAGCAGCTTAGATACAGGGAGCTACACCTTC. It translates to CASSLDTGSYTF.

This clonotype was recorded many times. This sequence joins TRBV20-1 and TRBJ1-2; D remains ambiguous. The CDR3 totals 12 residues. Germline assignment: CDR1 DFQATT and CDR2 SNEGSKA (reference sequence). V was cut by 5 bases and J by 7 bases, with 14 bases left in between. Here the CDR3 DNA reads TGCAGTGCTGGCACCCTAGACTTTGGCTACACCTTC. Translating it yields CSAGTLDFGYTF.

The table lists this clonotype with many counts. The chain employs TRBV29-1 and TRBJ1-1; D might be TRBD1 (5 bases). CDR1 and CDR2 (germline): SQVTM, ANQGSEA. V lost 7 bases and J lost 2, with 11 bases in between. The length of the CDR3 is 12 residues. The CDR3 protein is CSGIRDNTEAFF. CDR3 coding DNA: TGCAGCGGGATCCGGGACAACACTGAAGCTTTCTTT. Variable domain in full (rest from reference TRBV29-1 and TRBJ1-1): SAVISQKPSRDICQRGTSLTIQCQVDSQVTMMFWYRQQPGQSLTLIATANQGSEATYESGFVIDKFPISRPNLTFSTLTVSNMSPEDSSIYLCSGIRDNTEAFFGQGTRLTVV.

To note about this clonotype: A read error may account for a junction end that differs from germline. The chain uses TRBV19 and TRBJ1-2; D perhaps matches TRBD1 (6 bases). Looked up from germline, CDR1 is LNHDA and CDR2 is SQIVND (reference sequence). The CDR3 loop spans 11 amino acids. DNA of the CDR3: TGTGCCAGTAAGGGGGGCTATGGCCACACCTTC. As protein: CASKGGYGHTF.

This clonotype was observed many times. The chain carries TRBV20-1 and TRBJ1-2; the D gene is possibly TRBD1 (5 bases). Germline values: CDR1 DFQATT, CDR2 SNEGSKA (reference sequence). V lost 0 bases and J 8 bases, leaving 16 bases between the germline ends. The CDR3 is made up of 14 amino acids. CDR3 loop: CSARDRGRIDGYTF. In DNA form, the CDR3 reads TGCAGTGCTAGAGATCGGGGCAGGATTGACGGCTACACCTTC.

V usage is TRBV18 and J usage is TRBJ1-1, with D possibly matching TRBD1 (5 bases). From germline, CDR1 is KGHSH and CDR2 LQKENI. V was trimmed by 1 base and J by 1 base, leaving 10 bases between them. The CDR3 is 15 amino acids. The CDR3 DNA reads as TGTGCCAGCTCACCACAGATAGGGACGAACACTGAAGCTTTCTTT. The encoded protein is CASSPQIGTNTEAFF.

Comment on this clonotype: A single base separates this from a much larger clone, so it may be a read error. The chain recombines TRBV5-7 with TRBJ1-2, with a weak D call TRBD1 (5 bases). TRBV5-7 carries the ORF label, with uncertain function. This CDR3 is built from 13 residues. V was pared by 1 base and J by 10 bases, with 14 bases between. The chain's CDR3 is CASSLSQDNVYTF. As DNA, the CDR3 is TGTGCCAGCAGCTTGTCACAGGATAATGTCTACACCTTC.

This clonotype occurred many times. CDR3 in amino acids: CAISGDRVGYTF. For the CDR3, the DNA is TGTGCCATCAGTGGGGACAGGGTTGGCTACACCTTC. The rearrangement joins TRBV10-3 to TRBJ1-2; 9 bases are shared with TRBD1. This CDR3 is built from 12 residues. CDR1 and CDR2 (germline): ENHRY, SYGVKD. J gave up 7 bases and V 4 bases, and 1 base lay outside the gene matches.

The rearrangement uses TRBV4-2 and TRBJ2-3; D call uncertain. The CDR3 runs to 14 residues. V lost 0 bases to trimming and J lost 9 bases, with 13 bases between them. Germline lookup yields CDR1 LGHNA and CDR2 YNFKEQ. CDR3 residues: CASSQEVVSFTQYF. The CDR3 DNA reads as TGTGCCAGCAGCCAAGAGGTGGTGTCTTTCACGCAGTATTTT.

V usage is TRBV20-1 and J usage is TRBJ2-3, with D possibly being TRBD2 (5 bases). CDR3 size: 14 residues. Trimming removed 0 bases at V and 4 bases at J, with 11 bases between. From germline, CDR1 is DFQATT and CDR2 SNEGSKA (reference sequence). In DNA form, the CDR3 reads TGCAGTGCTAGAGACCCAAGAGGGCCAGATACGCAGTATTTT. Its translation: CSARDPRGPDTQYF.

The J gene is TRBJ2-4, the V gene TRBV5-6; 15 bases line up with TRBD2. This CDR3 spans 16 amino acids. Germline assignment: CDR1 SGHDT and CDR2 YYEEEE. The V and J ends lost 1 base and 12 bases, in that order; junction bases with no gene match: 8. The CDR3 protein is CASSLPGTSGRMTQYF. CDR3 nucleotides: TGTGCCAGCAGCTTGCCAGGGACTAGCGGGAGGATGACTCAGTACTTC.

Many counts were recorded for this clonotype. The V and J genes are TRBV3-1 and TRBJ2-2; D call uncertain. The V gene's germline CDR1 is LGHDT and CDR2 YNNKEL (reference sequence). The V gene lost 2 bases and the J gene lost 2 bases, with 9 bases spanning the gap. CDR3 length equals 15 residues. The CDR3 spells CASSQFGGNTGELFF. Here the CDR3 DNA reads TGTGCCAGCAGCCAATTCGGCGGAAACACCGGGGAGCTGTTTTTT.

The gene calls are TRBV20-1 and TRBJ2-1; D possibly corresponds to TRBD2 (6 bases). This CDR3 is 16 amino acids long. Trimming shortened V by 0 bases and J by 0 bases, and 12 bases separated the two germline ends. Germline CDR1 reads DFQATT; CDR2 reads SNEGSKA (reference sequence). The CDR3 region is CSARDFLAYSYNEQFF. The CDR3 DNA reads as TGCAGTGCTAGAGATTTCCTAGCGTACTCCTACAATGAGCAGTTCTTC.

This clonotype was detected a few times. V gene TRBV6-6 combines with J gene TRBJ1-2; the match to TRBD1 covers 9 bases. CDR1 is MNHNY and CDR2 is SVGAGI in the germline V gene (reference sequence). CDR3 length: 14 residues. The V and J ends lost 1 base and 6 bases, in that order; junction bases with no gene match: 3. CDR3 DNA: TGTGCCAGCAGTTACTACAGGGGGCCAAATGGCTACACCTTC. Translated: CASSYYRGPNGYTF.

This clonotype was seen a few times. The chain employs TRBV18 and TRBJ1-5; D unclear. The V end lost 3 bases, the J end lost 1 base, and 13 bases lay between the germline ends. CDR3 length: 16 amino acids. Germline CDR1 KGHSH, CDR2 LQKENI. The CDR3, as DNA: TGTGCCAGCTCACCGGTCGGGCAGAGGAGCAATCAGCCCCAGCATTTT. Protein: CASSPVGQRSNQPQHF.

The chain links TRBV5-6 to TRBJ1-1, with D unclear. CDR3 length: 14 residues. The V end lost 7 bases, the J end lost 0 bases, and 13 bases lay between the germline ends. In germline, CDR1 is SGHDT, CDR2 YYEEEE. The CDR3, as DNA: TGTGCCAGCCGACCTTTAGACATGAACACTGAAGCTTTCTTT. It is translated as CASRPLDMNTEAFF. Drawing the rest from reference TRBV5-6 and TRBJ1-1, the complete variable domain is DAGVTQSPTHLIKTRGQQVTLRCSPKSGHDTVSWYQQALGQGPQFIFQYYEEEERQRGNFPDRFSGHQFPNYSSELNVNALLLGDSALYLCASRPLDMNTEAFFGQGTRLTVV.

CDR3 nucleotides: TGTGCCAGCAGTACGAGGTATCAGCCCCAGCATTTT. This encodes CASSTRYQPQHF. The gene calls are TRBV28 and TRBJ1-5; D unresolved. The CDR3 totals 12 residues. Looked up from germline, CDR1 is MDHEN and CDR2 is SYDVKM. V was shortened by 5 bases and J by 5 bases, with 7 bases between the two germline ends.

V gene TRBV20-1 combines with J gene TRBJ2-1, with TRBD1 identical over 10 bases. Germline-derived CDR1 and CDR2 are DFQATT and SNEGSKA (reference sequence). The V gene end was trimmed by 3 bases and the J gene end by 8 bases; junction bases not matched to a gene: 4. This CDR3 contains 13 residues. The CDR3 here is CSARDRGTDEQFF. The CDR3 DNA follows: TGCAGTGCTAGGGACAGGGGGACCGATGAGCAGTTCTTC.